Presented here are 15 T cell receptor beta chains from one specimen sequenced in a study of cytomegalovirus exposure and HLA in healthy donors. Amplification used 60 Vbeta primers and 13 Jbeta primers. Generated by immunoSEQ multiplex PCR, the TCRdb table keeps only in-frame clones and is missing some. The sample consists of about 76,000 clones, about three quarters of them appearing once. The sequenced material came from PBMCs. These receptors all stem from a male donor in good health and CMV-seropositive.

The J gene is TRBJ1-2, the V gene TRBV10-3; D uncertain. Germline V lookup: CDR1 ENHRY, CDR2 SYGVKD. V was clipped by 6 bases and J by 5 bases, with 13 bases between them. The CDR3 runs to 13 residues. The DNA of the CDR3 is TGTGCCATCAGCGCGGGCAGTTGGTATGGCTACACCTTC. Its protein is CAISAGSWYGYTF.

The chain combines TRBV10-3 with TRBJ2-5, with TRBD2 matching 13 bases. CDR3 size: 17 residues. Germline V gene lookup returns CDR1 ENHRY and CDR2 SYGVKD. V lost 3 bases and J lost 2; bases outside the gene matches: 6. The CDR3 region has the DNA TGTGCCATCAGTGATCGGACTAGCGGGAGTTGGCAAGAGACCCAGTACTTC. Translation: CAISDRTSGSWQETQYF.

CDR3 region: CASSQGGLYEQYF. In DNA form, the CDR3 reads TGCGCCAGCAGCCAAGGGGGCCTCTACGAGCAGTACTTC. This sequence joins TRBV4-3 and TRBJ2-7; a possible D gene is TRBD1 (5 bases). This CDR3 is built from 13 residues. The germline V and J ends were trimmed by 1 base and 3 bases, with 7 bases remaining between them. Germline V gene lookup returns CDR1 LGHNA and CDR2 YSLEER.

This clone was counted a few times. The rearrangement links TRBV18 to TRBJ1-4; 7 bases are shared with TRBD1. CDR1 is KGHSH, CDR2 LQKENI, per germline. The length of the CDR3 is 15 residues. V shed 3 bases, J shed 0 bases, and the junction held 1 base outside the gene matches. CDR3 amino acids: CASSPTGATNEKLFF. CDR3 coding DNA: TGTGCCAGCTCACCCACAGGGGCAACTAATGAAAAACTGTTTTTT.

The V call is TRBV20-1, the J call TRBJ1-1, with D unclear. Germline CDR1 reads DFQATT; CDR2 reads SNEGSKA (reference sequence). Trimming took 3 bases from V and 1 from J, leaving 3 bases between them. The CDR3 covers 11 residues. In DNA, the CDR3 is TGCAGTGCTAGCCGGAACACTGAAGCTTTCTTT. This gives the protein CSASRNTEAFF.

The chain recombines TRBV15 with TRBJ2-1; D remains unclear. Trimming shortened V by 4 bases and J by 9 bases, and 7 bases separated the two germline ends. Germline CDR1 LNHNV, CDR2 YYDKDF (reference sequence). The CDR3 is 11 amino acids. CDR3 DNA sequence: TGTGCCACCAGCACTACGTTTGAGCAGTTCTTC. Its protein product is CATSTTFEQFF.

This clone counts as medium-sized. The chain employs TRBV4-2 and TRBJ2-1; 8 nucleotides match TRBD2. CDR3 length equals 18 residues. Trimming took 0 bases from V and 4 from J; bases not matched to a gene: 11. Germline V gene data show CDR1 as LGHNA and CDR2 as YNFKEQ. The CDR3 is CASSQDWSSSGPYNEQFF. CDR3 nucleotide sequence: TGTGCCAGCAGCCAAGATTGGAGTTCTAGCGGGCCTTACAATGAGCAGTTCTTC.

CDR3 sequence: CASSEGGNQPQHF. DNA of the CDR3: TGTGCCAGCAGTGAAGGGGGTAATCAGCCCCAGCATTTT. V and J are TRBV11-2 and TRBJ1-5; D is possibly TRBD1 (6 bases). The V gene lost 6 bases and the J gene lost 4 bases, with 10 bases spanning the gap. The CDR3 totals 13 residues. The V gene's germline CDR1 is SGHAT and CDR2 FQNNGV.

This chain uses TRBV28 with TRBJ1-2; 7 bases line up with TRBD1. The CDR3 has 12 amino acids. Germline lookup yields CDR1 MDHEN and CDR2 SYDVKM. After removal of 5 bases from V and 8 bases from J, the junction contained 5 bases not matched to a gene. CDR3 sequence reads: CASSRGQWGYTF. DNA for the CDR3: TGTGCCAGCAGTAGGGGACAGTGGGGCTACACCTTC.

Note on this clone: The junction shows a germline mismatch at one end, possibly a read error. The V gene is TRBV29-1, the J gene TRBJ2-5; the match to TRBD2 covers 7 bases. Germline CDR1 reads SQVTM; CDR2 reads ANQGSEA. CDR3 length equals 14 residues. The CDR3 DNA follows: TGCAGCGTTGTGAGCGGGACTCTCCCAGAGGCCCAGTACTTC. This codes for CSVVSGTLPEAQYF.

CDR3: CASSQTGSNTEAFF. The DNA for the CDR3 is TGTGCCAGCAGCCAGACGGGGTCGAACACTGAAGCTTTCTTT. The chain couples TRBV6-6 to TRBJ1-1; D is unclear. Germline V gene data show CDR1 as MNHNY and CDR2 as SVGAGI (reference sequence). The CDR3 is 14 amino acids. Trimming took 6 bases from V and 1 from J, leaving 12 bases between them.

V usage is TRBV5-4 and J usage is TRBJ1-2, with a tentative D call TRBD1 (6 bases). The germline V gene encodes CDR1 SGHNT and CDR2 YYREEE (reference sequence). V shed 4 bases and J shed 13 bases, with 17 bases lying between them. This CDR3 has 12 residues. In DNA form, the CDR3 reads TGTGCCAGCAGCACGAGGACAGCCGAAGCCACCTTC. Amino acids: CASSTRTAEATF.

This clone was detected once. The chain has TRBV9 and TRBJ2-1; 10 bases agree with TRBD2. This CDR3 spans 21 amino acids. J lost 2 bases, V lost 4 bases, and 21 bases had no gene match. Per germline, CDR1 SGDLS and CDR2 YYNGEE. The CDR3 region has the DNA TGTGCCAGCAGCCCCCGGGGGCTAGCGGGAGCTTCCCACAGCGCCTACAATGAGCAGTTCTTC. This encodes CASSPRGLAGASHSAYNEQFF.

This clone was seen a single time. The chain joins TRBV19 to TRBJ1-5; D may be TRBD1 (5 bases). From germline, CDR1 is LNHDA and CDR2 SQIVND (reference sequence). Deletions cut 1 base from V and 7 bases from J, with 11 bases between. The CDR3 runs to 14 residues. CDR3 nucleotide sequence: TGTGCCAGTAGTATAGGCGGGGGGAGGCAGCCCCAGCATTTT. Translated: CASSIGGGRQPQHF.

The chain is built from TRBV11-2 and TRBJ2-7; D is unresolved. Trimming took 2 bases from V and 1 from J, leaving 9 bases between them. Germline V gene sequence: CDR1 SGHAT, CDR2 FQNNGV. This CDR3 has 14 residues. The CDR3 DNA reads TGTGCCAGCAGCTTATCCGGTTCTTCCTACGAGCAGTACTTC. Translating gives CASSLSGSSYEQYF.